This T cell receptor beta chain was sequenced in a study of neoadjuvant anti-PD-1 for oral cavity cancer (dated by TCRdb to about 2021). About the investigation overall: Patients mostly received three to four biweekly doses of nivolumab at 3 mg/kg before curative-intent surgical resection. There were 11 to 13 patients in the parent correlative cohort, and the response rate was less than 40%. Under RECIST 1.1, patients with complete response, partial response or stable disease were classed as responders, and patients with progression were classed as non-responders. For patients who did not progress, a fourth nivolumab dose was given around day 43, followed by definitive surgical resection on days 50-56. Study-wide conclusions, independent of this receptor: Higher pretreatment blood TCRbeta clonality and lower post-treatment tumor TCRbeta clonality were correlated with higher pretreatment blood Treg/Th17 ratios. TCR analyses included only three patients per response group, and the authors called for larger cohorts for validation. Within PBMCs, T cell clonality (Gini index) was significantly higher in non-responders than responders after neoadjuvant nivolumab.

About this clone itself: Its binding antigen is unknown. One junction end disagrees with the germline gene, perhaps due to a read error.

For deep sequencing of PBMC libraries, mostly about 480 ng of input genomic DNA was used, and six replicates were run per sample. The immunoSEQ hsTCRbeta kit was used to prepare TCRbeta libraries according to the manufacturer's instructions. The completed libraries were mixed into a single pool at 3 nM, then sequenced with an Illumina NovaSeq 6000 S4 flow cell. Processing in the source paper ran as follows. Raw data preprocessing and quality control were performed with the immunoSEQ Analyzer. The analysis was restricted to productive rearrangements, with each unique CDR3 amino acid sequence defining a clonotype. Repertoire clonality was estimated as the Gini-Simpson index, which was computed with the R package tcR. Student's t test was used to compare Gini indices, while Pearson correlation assessed associations with tumor size change. TCRdb took this table from immuneACCESS and kept in-frame rearrangements with V and J called. Such tables lack part of the clones; where checked against another copy, unresolved V genes explain under half of the gap, and the rest is unexplained. Clone size and V and J calls were adopted from that table, with D and trimming inferred from the DNA. The sample yields approximately 14,000 clones; about four fifths were counted once. The ten top clones hold 2.5% to 3% of the sample.

Taken with the paper, the label for time point translates to: after neoadjuvant nivolumab, at surgical resection. Patients had been newly diagnosed with stage II-IVA oral cavity squamous cell carcinoma, and no prior systemic or radiation treatment had been given to the patients. The cohort was composed of patients with HPV-negative, locally advanced oral cavity squamous cell carcinoma. No culture maintenance or expansion was done, as the peripheral blood mononuclear cells went straight to analysis. The samples were obtained from a longitudinal correlative study of a single-arm phase II trial testing neoadjuvant nivolumab in oral cavity squamous cell carcinoma. Subject-matched pre- and post-treatment PBMCs and tumors from three responders and three non-responders were subjected to genomic DNA-based TCRbeta sequencing. Peripheral blood mononuclear cells were drawn once before nivolumab treatment and a second time after treatment, when surgery took place. The Maxwell RSC DNA from Cells kit was used to extract genomic DNA from PBMCs.

The origin of this receptor is a person between 35 and 79 years old with oral cavity squamous cell carcinoma. This material consisted of PBMCs, taken after nivolumab (anti-PD-1) treatment.

Read as DNA, the sequence is TGTGCTAGCAGCTTAGGGGCCGGGGTGGAGACCCAGTACTTC. This translates into CASSLGAGVETQYF. The sequence joins TRBV7-7 to TRBJ2-5; the D assignment is uncertain and may be TRBD1 or TRBD2, with 5 bases supporting each. Spanning cysteine to phenylalanine, the CDR3 consists of 14 amino acids. Only the CDR3 region is kept as DNA, spanning 42 bases read in frame from base 1. Taken from the germline V gene (reference sequence), the CDR1 and CDR2 loops are SSHAT and FNYEAQ.